This paragraph reports one TCR beta chain. These data belong to a study of control samples from healthy donors and cancer patients. Generated by immunoSEQ multiplex PCR, the TCRdb table keeps only in-frame clones and is missing some. The sample carries about 130,000 clones, over 75% recorded once. The CDR3 length is 12 residues. The germline V gene encodes CDR1 SGHNT and CDR2 YYREEE (reference sequence). V dropped 3 bases and J dropped 8 bases, with 11 bases sitting between them. The sequence came from a man over 45 in good health. The sequenced sample was blood. This chain uses TRBV5-4 with TRBJ1-2; D is uncertain. The CDR3 DNA is TGTGCCAGCAGCTCAGACTCCTGGGGCTACACCTTC. It codes for CASSSDSWGYTF. The whole variable domain, remainder taken from reference TRBV5-4 and TRBJ1-2, is ETGVTQSPTHLIKTRGQQVTLRCSSQSGHNTVSWYQQALGQGPQFIFQYYREEENGRGNFPPRFSGLQFPNYSSELNVNALELDDSALYLCASSSDSWGYTFGSGTRLTVV.